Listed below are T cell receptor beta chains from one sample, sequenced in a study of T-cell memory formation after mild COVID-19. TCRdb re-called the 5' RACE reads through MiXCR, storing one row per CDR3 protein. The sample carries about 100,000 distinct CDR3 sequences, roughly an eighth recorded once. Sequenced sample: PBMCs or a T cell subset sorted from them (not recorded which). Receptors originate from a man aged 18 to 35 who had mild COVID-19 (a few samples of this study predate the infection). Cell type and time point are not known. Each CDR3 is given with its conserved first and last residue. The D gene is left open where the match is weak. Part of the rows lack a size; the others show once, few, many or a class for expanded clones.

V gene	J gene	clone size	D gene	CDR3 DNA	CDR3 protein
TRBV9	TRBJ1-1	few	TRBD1	TGTGCCAGCAGTCAGGGGGTGGGCACTGAAGCTTTCTTT	CASSQGVGTEAFF
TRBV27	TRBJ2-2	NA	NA	TGTGCCACTTGGGCAGCGAACACCGGGGAGCTGTTTTTT	CATWAANTGELFF
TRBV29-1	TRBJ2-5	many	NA	TGCAGCGTTGAAGACTTTATCTACAGCCCAGAGACCCAGTACTTC	CSVEDFIYSPETQYF
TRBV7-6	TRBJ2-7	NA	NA	TGTGCCAGCAGCGCGAGCGTCTACGAGCAGTACTTC	CASSASVYEQYF
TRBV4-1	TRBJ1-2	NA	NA	TGCGCCAGCAGCCAAGAAACATCCCGGAGCTATGGCTACACCTTC	CASSQETSRSYGYTF
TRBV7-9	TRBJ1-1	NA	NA	TGTGCCAGCAGCGCGCCCAGTTTCTGGCGGACTGAAGCTTTCTTT	CASSAPSFWRTEAFF
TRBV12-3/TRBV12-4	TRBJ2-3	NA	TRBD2	TGTGCCAGCAGACCCCGTTGGGCGGGAGACACAGATACGCAGTATTTT	CASRPRWAGDTDTQYF
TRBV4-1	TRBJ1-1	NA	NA	TGCGCCAGCAGCCCCCCCAGGGGCACTGAAGCTTTCTTT	CASSPPRGTEAFF
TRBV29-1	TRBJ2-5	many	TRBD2	TGCAGCGTCGATGGACTAGCTGGAGGGGAGACCCAGTACTTC	CSVDGLAGGETQYF
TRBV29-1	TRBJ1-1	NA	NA	TGCAGCGTTGATCTAGAAACTGAAGCTTTCTTT	CSVDLETEAFF
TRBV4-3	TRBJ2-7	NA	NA	TGCGCCAGCAGCCAAGCTCGGGGCACCTACGAGCAGTACTTC	CASSQARGTYEQYF
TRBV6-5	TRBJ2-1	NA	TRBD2	TGTGCCAGCAGTAACCCGGGGGGGGATCATGAGCAGTTCTTC	CASSNPGGDHEQFF
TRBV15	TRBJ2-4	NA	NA	TGTGCCACCAGCATAAGGGGCCCCAAAAACATTCAGTACTTC	CATSIRGPKNIQYF
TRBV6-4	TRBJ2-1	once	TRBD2	TGTGCCAGCAGTGAATCCAGCGGGGGCATAAAATTCTACAATGAGCAGTTCTTC	CASSESSGGIKFYNEQFF
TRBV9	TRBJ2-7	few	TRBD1	TGTGCCAGCAGCGGCCGGGACAGGGTAATCGGCGAGCAGTACTTC	CASSGRDRVIGEQYF
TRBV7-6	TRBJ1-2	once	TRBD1	TGTGCCAGCAGCCAGACAGGGGGCGCCGTCCATGGCTACACCTTC	CASSQTGGAVHGYTF
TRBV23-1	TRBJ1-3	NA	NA	TGCGCCAGCAGTCAACACCTAGTCCGCCGGGGAAACACCATATATTTT	CASSQHLVRRGNTIYF
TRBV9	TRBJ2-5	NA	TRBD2	TGTGCCAGCAGCGCACTAGCGGGGGTACAAGAGACCCAGTACTTC	CASSALAGVQETQYF
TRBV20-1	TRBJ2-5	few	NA	TGCAGTGCTAGCCAGATCCGGGTTCGGGAGACCCAGTACTTC	CSASQIRVRETQYF
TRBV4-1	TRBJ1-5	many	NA	TGCGCCAGCAGCCAGAGACACGTTAGCAATCAGCCCCAGCATTTT	CASSQRHVSNQPQHF
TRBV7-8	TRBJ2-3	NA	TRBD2	TGTGCCAGCAGCTCGAAACTAGCGGGCTTAAGAGATACGCAGTATTTT	CASSSKLAGLRDTQYF
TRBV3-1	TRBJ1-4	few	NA	TGTGCCAGCAGCCCCACGGACGGGGATTTGGAAAAACTGTTTTTT	CASSPTDGDLEKLFF
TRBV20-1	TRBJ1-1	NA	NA	TGCAGTGCTAGAGTCCCGACACGGGAAGCTTTCTTT	CSARVPTREAFF
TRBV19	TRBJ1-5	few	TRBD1	TGTGCCAGTAGCTGGGACAGGGAAAGCAATCAGCCCCAGCATTTT	CASSWDRESNQPQHF
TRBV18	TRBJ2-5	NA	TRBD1	TGTGCCAGCTCTCAGGACAGGGATGAGACCCAGTACTTC	CASSQDRDETQYF
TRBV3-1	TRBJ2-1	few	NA	TGTGCCAGCAGCCAAGCAGGTCTGGCAACAAGCAATGAGCAGTTCTTC	CASSQAGLATSNEQFF
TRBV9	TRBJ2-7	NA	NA	TGTGCCAGCAGCCCGGGCCGAGATTCCTACGAGCAGTACTTC	CASSPGRDSYEQYF
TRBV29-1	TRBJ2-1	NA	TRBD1	TGCAGCGTCCGGGGACAGGGAAGCTCCTACAATGAGCAGTTCTTC	CSVRGQGSSYNEQFF
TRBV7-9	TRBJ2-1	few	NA	TGTGCCAGCAGCTACCGCGATGAGCAGTTCTTC	CASSYRDEQFF
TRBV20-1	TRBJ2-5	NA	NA	TGCAGTGCTAGAGACGGGGGGCCAGAGACCCAGTACTTC	CSARDGGPETQYF
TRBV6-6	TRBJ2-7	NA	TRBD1	TGTGCCAGCAGTTACCGGTGGGGACAGGACCACTACGAGCAGTACTTC	CASSYRWGQDHYEQYF
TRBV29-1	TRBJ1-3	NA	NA	TGCAGCGCCCGGGGGATCGCTGAAAACACCATATATTTT	CSARGIAENTIYF
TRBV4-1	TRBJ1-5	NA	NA	TGCGCCAGCAGCCAACCGGAGGTCGCCAATCAGCCCCAGCATTTT	CASSQPEVANQPQHF